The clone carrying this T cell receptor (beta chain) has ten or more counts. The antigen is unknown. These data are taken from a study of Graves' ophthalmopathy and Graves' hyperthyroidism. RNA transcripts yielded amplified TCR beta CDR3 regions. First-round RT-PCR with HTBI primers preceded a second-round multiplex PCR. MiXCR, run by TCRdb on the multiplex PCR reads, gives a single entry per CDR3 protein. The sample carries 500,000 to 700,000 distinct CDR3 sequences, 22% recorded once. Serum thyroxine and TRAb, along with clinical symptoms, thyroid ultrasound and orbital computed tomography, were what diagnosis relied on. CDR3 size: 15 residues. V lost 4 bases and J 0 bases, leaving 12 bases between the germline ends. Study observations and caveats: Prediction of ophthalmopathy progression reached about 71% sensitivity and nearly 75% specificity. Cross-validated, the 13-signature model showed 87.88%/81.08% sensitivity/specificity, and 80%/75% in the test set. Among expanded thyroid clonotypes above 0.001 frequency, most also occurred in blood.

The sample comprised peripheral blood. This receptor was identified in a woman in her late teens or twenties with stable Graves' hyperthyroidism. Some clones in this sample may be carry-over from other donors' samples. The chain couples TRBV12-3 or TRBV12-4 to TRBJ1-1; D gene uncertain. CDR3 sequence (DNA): TGTGCCAGCAGTTCCCTGGGGTCAGTGAACACTGAAGCTTTCTTT. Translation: CASSSLGSVNTEAFF.